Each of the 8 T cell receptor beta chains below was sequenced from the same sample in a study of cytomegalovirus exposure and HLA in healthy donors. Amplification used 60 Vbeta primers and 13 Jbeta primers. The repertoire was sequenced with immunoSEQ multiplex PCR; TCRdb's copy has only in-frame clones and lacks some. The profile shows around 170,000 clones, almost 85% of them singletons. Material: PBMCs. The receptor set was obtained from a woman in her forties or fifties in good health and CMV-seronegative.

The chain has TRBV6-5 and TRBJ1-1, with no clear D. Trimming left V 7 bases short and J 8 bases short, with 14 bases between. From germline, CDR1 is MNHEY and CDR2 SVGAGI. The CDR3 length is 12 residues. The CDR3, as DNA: TGTGCCAGCAATCTCGGTTCCGGGGAAGCTTTCTTT. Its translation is CASNLGSGEAFF.

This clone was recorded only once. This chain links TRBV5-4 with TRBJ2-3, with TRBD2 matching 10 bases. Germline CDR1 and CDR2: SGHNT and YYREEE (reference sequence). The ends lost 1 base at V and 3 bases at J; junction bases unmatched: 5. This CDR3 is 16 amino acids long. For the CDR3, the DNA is TGTGCCAGCAGCTTGTTGGGGGGACTAGCGACAGATACGCAGTATTTT. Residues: CASSLLGGLATDTQYF. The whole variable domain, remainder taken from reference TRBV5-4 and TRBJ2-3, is ETGVTQSPTHLIKTRGQQVTLRCSSQSGHNTVSWYQQALGQGPQFIFQYYREEENGRGNFPPRFSGLQFPNYSSELNVNALELDDSALYLCASSLLGGLATDTQYFGPGTRLTVL.

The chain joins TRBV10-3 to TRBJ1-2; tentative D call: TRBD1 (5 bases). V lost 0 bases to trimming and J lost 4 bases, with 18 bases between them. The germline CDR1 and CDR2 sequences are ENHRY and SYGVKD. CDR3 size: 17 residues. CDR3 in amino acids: CAISESEGRGTLYGYTF. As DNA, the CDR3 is TGTGCCATCAGTGAGTCGGAGGGGAGAGGGACCCTCTATGGCTACACCTTC.

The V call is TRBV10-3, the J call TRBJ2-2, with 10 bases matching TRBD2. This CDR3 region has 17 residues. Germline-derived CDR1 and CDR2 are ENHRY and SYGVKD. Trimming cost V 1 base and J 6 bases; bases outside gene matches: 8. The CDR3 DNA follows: TGTGCCATCAGTGAGTATGTAAGCGGGAGGGCCGCCGGGGAGCTGTTTTTT. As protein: CAISEYVSGRAAGELFF.

The CDR3 nucleotides are TGTGCCAGCCACCTTGGGCGCGGGAGGTACGGAGAGACCCAGTACTTC. It encodes CASHLGRGRYGETQYF. This rearrangement joins TRBV5-6 to TRBJ2-5; 8 bases are shared with TRBD2. V gave up 7 bases and J gave up 4 bases; unmatched junction bases: 15. This CDR3 contains 16 residues. CDR1 is SGHDT and CDR2 is YYEEEE in the germline V gene.

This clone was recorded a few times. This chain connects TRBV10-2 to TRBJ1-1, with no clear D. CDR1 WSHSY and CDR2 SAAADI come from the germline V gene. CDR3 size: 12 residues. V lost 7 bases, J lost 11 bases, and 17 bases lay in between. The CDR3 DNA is TGCGCCAGCAACGAGACTCCCCTGCACGCTTTCTTT. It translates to CASNETPLHAFF.

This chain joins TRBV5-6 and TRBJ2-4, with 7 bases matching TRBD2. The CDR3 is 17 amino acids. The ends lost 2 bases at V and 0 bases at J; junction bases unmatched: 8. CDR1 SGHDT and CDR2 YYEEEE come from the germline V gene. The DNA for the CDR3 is TGTGCCAGCAGCTTAAAGCGGGACGGAATAGCCAAAAACATTCAGTACTTC. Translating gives CASSLKRDGIAKNIQYF.

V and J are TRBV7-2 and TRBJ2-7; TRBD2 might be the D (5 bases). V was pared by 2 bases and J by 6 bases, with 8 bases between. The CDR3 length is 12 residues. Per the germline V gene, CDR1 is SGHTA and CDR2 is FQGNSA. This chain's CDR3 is CASSLLGSEQYF. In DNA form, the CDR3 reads TGTGCCAGCAGCTTATTAGGGAGCGAGCAGTACTTC.